Presented here are 4 T cell receptor beta chains from one specimen sequenced in a study of blood T cell repertoires in COVID-19 (dated by TCRdb to 2020 to 2022). The library was built by means of the immunoSEQ multiplex PCR assay. Held by TCRdb, this immuneACCESS table contains in-frame sequences only and omits some clones. Under half of the omission traces to an unresolved V gene where checked; the cause of the rest is unknown. Within this sample are some 230,000 clones, with approximately 81% of them counted one time only. The ten top clones hold more than 4.5% of the sample. The specimen was peripheral blood. The receptors originated from a woman aged 60 to 75 who had recovered from COVID-19.

The rearrangement links TRBV19 to TRBJ1-5; D is possibly TRBD1 (6 bases). The CDR3 covers 14 residues. Trimming pared 7 bases from V and 1 base from J, leaving 11 bases between. Germline CDR1 is LNHDA and CDR2 is SQIVND (reference sequence). The CDR3 sequence is CASTTTGSNQPQHF. CDR3 coding DNA: TGTGCCAGTACCACGACAGGAAGCAATCAGCCCCAGCATTTT.

Comments on this clone: Other DNA sequences within the sample encode an identical CDR3. This chain connects TRBV12-3 or TRBV12-4 to TRBJ1-5; tentative D call: TRBD1 (6 bases). The CDR3 has 13 residues. The V and J ends lost 6 bases and 4 bases respectively, with 10 bases between them. This CDR3 reads CASRGTGNQPQHF. Here the CDR3 DNA reads TGTGCCAGCAGGGGAACAGGGAATCAGCCCCAGCATTTT.

This clone was recorded a few times. This chain joins TRBV5-4 and TRBJ1-2, with 10 nucleotides matching TRBD1. Per germline, CDR1 SGHNT and CDR2 YYREEE (reference sequence). Losses at the gene ends were 8 bases for V and 8 bases for J; bases not matched to a gene: 9. The CDR3 loop spans 13 amino acids. Here the CDR3 reads CASSRDRGGGYTF. CDR3 DNA: TGTGCCAGTTCCCGGGACAGGGGCGGCGGCTACACCTTC.

This clone was detected only once. The chain employs TRBV30 and TRBJ2-3, with 7 nucleotides matching TRBD1. Germline loops: CDR1 GTSNPN, CDR2 SVGIG (reference sequence). The CDR3 is 11 amino acids. V was clipped by 5 bases and J by 6 bases; unmatched bases: 2. CDR3 protein: CAWRQGDTQYF. CDR3 in DNA: TGTGCCTGGCGACAGGGTGATACGCAGTATTTT.